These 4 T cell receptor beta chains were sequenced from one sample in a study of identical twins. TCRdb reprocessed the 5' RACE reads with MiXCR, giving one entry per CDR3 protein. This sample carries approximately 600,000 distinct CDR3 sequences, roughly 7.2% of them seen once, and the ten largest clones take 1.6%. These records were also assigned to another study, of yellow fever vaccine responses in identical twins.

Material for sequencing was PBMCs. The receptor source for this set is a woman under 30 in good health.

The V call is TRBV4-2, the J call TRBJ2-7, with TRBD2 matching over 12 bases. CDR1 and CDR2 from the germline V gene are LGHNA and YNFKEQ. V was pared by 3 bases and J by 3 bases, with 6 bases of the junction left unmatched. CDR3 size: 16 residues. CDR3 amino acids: CASSHIRLAGDYEQYF. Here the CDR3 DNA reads TGTGCCAGCAGCCACATAAGACTAGCGGGAGACTACGAGCAGTACTTC.

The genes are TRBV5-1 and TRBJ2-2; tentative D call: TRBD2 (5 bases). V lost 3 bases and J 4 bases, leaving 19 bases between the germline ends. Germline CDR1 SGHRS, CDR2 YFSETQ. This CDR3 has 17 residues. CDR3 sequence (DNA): TGCGCCAGCAGCTCGTCAACCGGCCTAGCTGGCACCGGGGAGCTGTTTTTT. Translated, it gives CASSSSTGLAGTGELFF.

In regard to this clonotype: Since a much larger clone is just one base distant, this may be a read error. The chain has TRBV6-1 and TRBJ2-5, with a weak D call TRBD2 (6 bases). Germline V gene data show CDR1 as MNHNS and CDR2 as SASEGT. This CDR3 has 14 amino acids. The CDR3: CASSETGRKESQYF. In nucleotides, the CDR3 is TGTGCCAGCAGTGAAACCGGGAGAAAAGAGTCCCAGTACTTC.

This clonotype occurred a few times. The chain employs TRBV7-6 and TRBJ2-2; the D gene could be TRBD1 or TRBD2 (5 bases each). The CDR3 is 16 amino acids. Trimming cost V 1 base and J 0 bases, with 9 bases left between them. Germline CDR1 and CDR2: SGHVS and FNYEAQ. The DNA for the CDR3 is TGTGCCAGCAGCTTAGTGGGACCCACGAACACCGGGGAGCTGTTTTTT. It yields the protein CASSLVGPTNTGELFF.